The 30 T cell receptor beta chains listed next were all sequenced from one sample in a study of shared clonotypes between healthy human individuals. The repertoire was sequenced with immunoSEQ multiplex PCR; TCRdb's copy has only in-frame clones and lacks some. The sample has 950,000 to 1,100,000 clones, approximately 72% seen once; the top ten hold less than 1.5%. Specimen: memory CD4+ T cells sorted from blood. Subset: CD45RA-negative fraction. The receptors come from a man younger than 35 in good health.

The chain is built from TRBV5-5 and TRBJ2-1; no clear D. CDR1 is SGHKS and CDR2 is YYEKEE in the germline V gene (reference sequence). The CDR3 length is 15 residues. V was shortened by 1 base and J by 0 bases, with 8 bases between the two germline ends. This CDR3 is CASSLLLHSYNEQFF. The CDR3 region has the DNA TGTGCCAGCAGCTTGTTGCTACACTCCTACAATGAGCAGTTCTTC.

This clone was observed a handful of times. The chain has TRBV2 and TRBJ1-2; tentatively, D is TRBD1 (6 bases). The V gene lost 8 bases and the J gene lost 6 bases, with 19 bases spanning the gap. The CDR3 runs to 14 residues. In germline, CDR1 is SNHLY, CDR2 FYNNEI. The CDR3 sequence: CASHYQQGVDGYTF. CDR3 bases: TGTGCCAGCCATTATCAACAGGGAGTGGATGGCTACACCTTC.

This chain uses TRBV6-5 with TRBJ2-3; D is ambiguous. The germline gives CDR1 MNHEY, CDR2 SVGAGI. CDR3 length: 13 residues. Trimming left V 4 bases short and J 3 bases short, with 8 bases between. CDR3 coding DNA: TGTGCCAGCAGTTCACCCAAGACAGATACGCAGTATTTT. It yields the protein CASSSPKTDTQYF.

The chain employs TRBV30 and TRBJ2-1, with 10 bases aligning to TRBD2. The ends lost 8 bases at V and 7 bases at J; junction bases unmatched: 8. Germline values: CDR1 GTSNPN, CDR2 SVGIG (reference sequence). CDR3 length: 13 amino acids. The CDR3 reads CAGGASGSNEQFF. The DNA for the CDR3 is TGTGCCGGAGGAGCTAGCGGGAGTAATGAGCAGTTCTTC.

Many counts were recorded for this clone. J is TRBJ1-2 and V is TRBV2; the match to TRBD1 covers 8 bases. The junction had 10 bases not matched to a gene; V was cut back by 6 bases and J by 4 bases. CDR1 SNHLY and CDR2 FYNNEI come from the germline V gene. The CDR3 runs 15 residues. DNA of the CDR3: TGTGCCAGCAGAGTGGGGGACAGGTCCGGCTATGGCTACACCTTC. Its protein product is CASRVGDRSGYGYTF.

The J gene is TRBJ1-5, the V gene TRBV2, with D possibly matching TRBD1 (5 bases). Trimming pared 1 base from V and 6 bases from J, leaving 10 bases between. This CDR3 has 14 residues. The germline V gene has CDR1 SNHLY and CDR2 FYNNEI. The CDR3 spells CASSEGGPSQPQHF. DNA for the CDR3: TGTGCCAGCAGTGAAGGGGGACCCAGTCAGCCCCAGCATTTT.

For the CDR3, the DNA is TGTGCCAGTAGTATGTCTGGGAACACCGGGGAGCTGTTTTTT. The encoded protein is CASSMSGNTGELFF. This chain links TRBV19 with TRBJ2-2; D remains unclear. The CDR3 is 14 amino acids. Trimming removed 3 bases from V and 1 base from J, with 6 bases in between. The V gene's germline CDR1 is LNHDA and CDR2 SQIVND (reference sequence).

This clone was detected once. In the same sample, other DNA sequences code for this CDR3. The chain is built from TRBV7-8 and TRBJ2-7; 8 bases agree with TRBD2. Germline CDR1 SGHVS, CDR2 FQNEAQ. This CDR3 region has 12 residues. V trimming: 5 bases; J trimming: 5 bases; junction bases outside the gene matches: 2. The CDR3 region is CASSLSGNEQYF. DNA of the CDR3: TGTGCCAGCAGCCTTAGCGGGAACGAGCAGTACTTC.

The chain carries TRBV7-9 and TRBJ1-4; TRBD1 might be the D (5 bases). The V gene's germline CDR1 is SEHNR and CDR2 FQNEAQ (reference sequence). The CDR3 spans 11 residues. With 5 bases removed from V and 16 bases from J, the gap between germline ends came to 14 bases. The CDR3 loop reads CASSNGHQGFF. CDR3 coding DNA: TGTGCCAGCAGCAACGGACATCAAGGGTTTTTT.

V is TRBV4-2 and J is TRBJ2-5; possible D gene TRBD1, 5 bases. The J call is uncertain, as TRBJ2-7 better fits the DNA end. This CDR3 has 12 residues. Germline CDR1 LGHNA, CDR2 YNFKEQ. The CDR3 spells CASSPDNYEQYF. In DNA, the CDR3 is TGTGCCAGCAGCCCGGACAATTACGAGCAGTACTTC.

This clone was picked up a small number of times. CDR3 sequence: CASSYLVESQHF. CDR3 nucleotides: TGTGCCAGCAGTTACTTGGTAGAGTCCCAGCATTTT. The chain recombines TRBV6-5 with TRBJ1-5; D is uncertain. This CDR3 has 12 amino acids. CDR1 and CDR2 (germline): MNHEY, SVGAGI. V was cut by 1 base and J by 11 bases, with 9 bases left in between.

The chain carries TRBV18 and TRBJ1-1, with TRBD1 matching over 11 bases. Trimming removed 6 bases from V and 4 bases from J; junction bases left unmatched: 4. The CDR3 loop spans 14 amino acids. Germline V lookup: CDR1 KGHSH, CDR2 LQKENI. The CDR3 DNA follows: TGTGCCAGCTCCTCCGGGACAGGGGGCACTGAAGCTTTCTTT. Amino acid sequence: CASSSGTGGTEAFF.

This clone has only a few counts. This chain links TRBV28 with TRBJ1-6, with 10 bases matching TRBD1. Germline trimming cut 5 bases from V and 10 bases from J; bases unmatched to any gene: 11. CDR1 MDHEN and CDR2 SYDVKM come from the germline V gene. The CDR3 extends over 16 amino acids. In DNA, the CDR3 is TGTGCCAGCAGTATAATCCGGACAGGGGGAGGCTCACCCCTCCACTTT. It yields the protein CASSIIRTGGGSPLHF.

This clone was detected once. The chain is built from TRBV30 and TRBJ2-7; D is uncertain. The CDR3 has 12 amino acids. Germline V gene data show CDR1 as GTSNPN and CDR2 as SVGIG (reference sequence). Trimming cost V 5 bases and J 0 bases, with 8 bases left between them. As DNA, the CDR3 is TGTGCCTGGGGTAGAGACTCCTACGAGCAGTACTTC. It yields the protein CAWGRDSYEQYF.

The V call is TRBV5-4, the J call TRBJ1-3; D not resolved. Germline loops: CDR1 SGHNT, CDR2 YYREEE (reference sequence). Trimming removed 0 bases at V and 0 bases at J, with 10 bases between. CDR3 length: 16 amino acids. CDR3 sequence (DNA): TGTGCCAGCAGCTTGGCCGGGCGGAGCTCTGGAAACACCATATATTTT. This encodes CASSLAGRSSGNTIYF.

The rearrangement joins TRBV2 to TRBJ1-5; tentatively, D is TRBD1 (5 bases). This CDR3 is 15 amino acids long. Per the germline V gene, CDR1 is SNHLY and CDR2 is FYNNEI. V lost 7 bases and J lost 0, with 13 bases in between. CDR3: CASKGRTSSNQPQHF. The CDR3 DNA sequence: TGTGCCAGCAAAGGTCGGACAAGTAGCAATCAGCCCCAGCATTTT.

This chain joins TRBV5-1 and TRBJ2-6; tentatively, D is TRBD2 (5 bases). Germline V gene data show CDR1 as SGHRS and CDR2 as YFSETQ. The CDR3 contains 17 residues. With 3 bases removed from V and 0 bases from J, the gap between germline ends came to 13 bases. The CDR3 DNA reads as TGCGCCAGCAGCTCTTTAGCGACGGGCTCTGGGGCCAACGTCCTGACTTTC. Amino acid sequence: CASSSLATGSGANVLTF.

The V and J genes are TRBV10-1 and TRBJ2-2; TRBD2 might be the D (6 bases). The CDR3 runs to 15 residues. The germline gives CDR1 WNHNN, CDR2 SYGVQD (reference sequence). V was pared by 6 bases and J by 3 bases, with 14 bases between. The CDR3 protein is CASSSSGTYTGELFF. The CDR3 DNA reads TGCGCCAGCAGCTCCTCAGGGACTTACACCGGGGAGCTGTTTTTT.

The V gene is TRBV2, the J gene TRBJ2-6, with 7 positions matching TRBD1. The germline V gene encodes CDR1 SNHLY and CDR2 FYNNEI. Trimming took 5 bases from V and 4 from J; bases not matched to a gene: 11. The CDR3 sequence is 17 residues long. The CDR3 is CASSPRQGRDGANVLTF. CDR3 sequence (DNA): TGTGCCAGCAGTCCCCGACAGGGCCGGGACGGGGCCAACGTCCTGACTTTC. The full variable domain, its missing parts supplied by reference TRBV2 and TRBJ2-6, is EPEVTQTPSHQVTQMGQEVILRCVPISNHLYFYWYRQILGQKVEFLVSFYNNEISEKSEIFDDQFSVERPDGSNFTLKIRSTKLEDSAMYFCASSPRQGRDGANVLTFGAGSRLTVL.

The chain joins TRBV4-3 to TRBJ1-2, with 9 bases identical to TRBD1. Trimming removed 0 bases from V and 3 bases from J; junction bases left unmatched: 2. Germline assignment: CDR1 LGHNA and CDR2 YSLEER. The CDR3 has 15 amino acids. The CDR3 region has the DNA TGCGCCAGCAGCCAAGAAGACAGGGGGGACTATGGCTACACCTTC. The encoded protein is CASSQEDRGDYGYTF.

CDR3 protein: CAWEGFYEQYF. CDR3 nucleotide sequence: TGTGCCTGGGAGGGATTCTACGAGCAGTACTTC. This chain links TRBV30 with TRBJ2-7, with a tentative D call TRBD2 (5 bases). Germline CDR1 reads GTSNPN; CDR2 reads SVGIG (reference sequence). V lost 5 bases to trimming and J lost 3 bases, with 8 bases between them. The CDR3 spans 11 residues.

The V call is TRBV19, the J call TRBJ1-6; 7 bases are shared with TRBD1. Trimming at V came to 8 bases and at J to 6 bases, leaving 10 bases not matched to a gene. This CDR3 region has 15 residues. Germline V gene data show CDR1 as LNHDA and CDR2 as SQIVND (reference sequence). CDR3 in DNA: TGTGCCAGTTCCGGGACAGTCCCTCTTAATTCACCCCTCCACTTT. It codes for CASSGTVPLNSPLHF.

V is TRBV2 and J is TRBJ1-2; D gene unclear. The V and J ends lost 3 bases and 3 bases respectively, with 5 bases between them. The CDR3 covers 12 residues. Germline CDR1 is SNHLY and CDR2 is FYNNEI. Here the CDR3 DNA reads TGTGCCAGCAGTGAGGCAGACTATGGCTACACCTTC. This gives the protein CASSEADYGYTF.

The J gene is TRBJ2-5, the V gene TRBV14, with D maybe TRBD1 (5 bases). Trimming cost V 0 bases and J 7 bases, with 12 bases left between them. Germline V lookup: CDR1 SGHDN, CDR2 FVKESK. The CDR3 totals 14 residues. CDR3 coding DNA: TGTGCCAGCAGCCAAGATAACCCAGGGCGGACCCAGTACTTC. Residues: CASSQDNPGRTQYF. The complete variable domain, with remaining parts taken from reference TRBV14 and TRBJ2-5, reads EAGVTQFPSHSVIEKGQTVTLRCDPISGHDNLYWYRRVMGKEIKFLLHFVKESKQDESGMPNNRFLAERTGGTYSTLKVQPAELEDSGVYFCASSQDNPGRTQYFGPGTRLLVL.

Points on this clone: Other DNA sequences in this sample translate to the same CDR3. J is TRBJ1-1 and V is TRBV9; D is unresolved. Per the germline V gene, CDR1 is SGDLS and CDR2 is YYNGEE. The V end lost 2 bases, the J end lost 0 bases, and 8 bases lay between the germline ends. The CDR3 runs 14 residues. The CDR3 protein is CASSVSGMNTEAFF. The CDR3 DNA is TGTGCCAGCAGCGTTTCGGGTATGAACACTGAAGCTTTCTTT.

The CDR3 region has the DNA TGTGCCAGCAGCTTATTACGGGTACAAGAGACCCAGTACTTC. Translated, it gives CASSLLRVQETQYF. The V and J genes are TRBV7-9 and TRBJ2-5, with unresolved D. The CDR3 runs to 14 residues. Trimming removed 2 bases from V and 2 bases from J, with 9 bases in between. Germline V gene data show CDR1 as SEHNR and CDR2 as FQNEAQ (reference sequence).

The rearrangement links TRBV7-9 to TRBJ2-1, with D perhaps TRBD1 (6 bases). V was cut by 3 bases and J by 2 bases, with 11 bases left in between. The CDR3 contains 15 residues. Germline CDR1 is SEHNR and CDR2 is FQNEAQ (reference sequence). The CDR3 sequence is CASSLKQGTYNEQFF. Written as DNA, the CDR3 is TGTGCCAGCAGCTTGAAACAGGGAACCTACAATGAGCAGTTCTTC.

The J gene is TRBJ1-4, the V gene TRBV6-5; D gene uncertain. Trimming cost V 6 bases and J 0 bases, with 8 bases left between them. The CDR3 is made up of 14 amino acids. Looked up from germline, CDR1 is MNHEY and CDR2 is SVGAGI. The CDR3 DNA follows: TGTGCCAGCAGAAGTGATGCAACTAATGAAAAACTGTTTTTT. It specifies CASRSDATNEKLFF.

Only a few counts were recorded for this clone. The chain joins TRBV6-1 to TRBJ2-2, with TRBD1 matching over 8 bases. The CDR3 extends over 14 amino acids. After removal of 5 bases from V and 4 bases from J, the junction contained 3 bases not matched to a gene. Per the germline V gene, CDR1 is MNHNS and CDR2 is SASEGT. Written as DNA, the CDR3 is TGTGCCAGCAGTCCAACAGGGGGCACCGGGGAGCTGTTTTTT. It codes for CASSPTGGTGELFF.

Comments on this clone: Within the sample, other DNA sequences also encode this same CDR3. This chain links TRBV5-1 with TRBJ2-5; D is undetermined. CDR1 and CDR2 from the germline V gene are SGHRS and YFSETQ. The CDR3 contains 11 residues. The V end was cut by 5 bases, the J end by 2 bases, with 4 bases between. The CDR3 coding sequence is TGCGCCAGCAGGGCTCAAGAGACCCAGTACTTC. The encoded protein is CASRAQETQYF.